Listed below are T cell receptor beta chains from one sample, sequenced in a study of PD-1 blockade in classical Hodgkin lymphoma. The method was immunoSEQ multiplex PCR; TCRdb's version includes in-frame clones alone and lacks a portion of them. The table records about 23,000 clones, over 70% of them present only once. Sample: peripheral blood mononuclear cells (PBMCs), taken before the second cycle of nivolumab. These receptors were collected from a human donor with classical Hodgkin lymphoma. CDR3s include the opening cysteine and the closing phenylalanine or tryptophan. The order of the fields is J gene, clone size, V gene, D gene, CDR3 protein, CDR3 DNA. D genes are given only for firm matches. Some rows mark clone size as missing; the rest say once, few, many or name a class of expanded clone.

TRBJ1-5 | NA | TRBV7-8 | NA | CASSLAGRVAQPQHF | TGTGCCAGCAGCTTAGCGGGGAGGGTGGCTCAGCCCCAGCATTTT
TRBJ1-1 | NA | TRBV19 | NA | CASSTGIITEAFF | TGTGCCAGTAGTACCGGTATTATCACTGAAGCTTTCTTT
TRBJ2-1 | NA | TRBV10-3 | TRBD2 | CAISSSGPSEQFF | TGTGCCATCAGCTCTAGCGGGCCCTCCGAGCAGTTCTTC
TRBJ2-7 | NA | TRBV6-5 | TRBD2 | CASSYLLAGSYEQYF | TGTGCCAGCAGTTACCTACTAGCGGGATCCTACGAGCAGTACTTC
TRBJ2-1 | NA | TRBV6-5 | NA | CASSRPGGFQFF | TGTGCCAGCAGTAGGCCTGGGGGGTTCCAGTTCTTC
TRBJ2-2 | NA | TRBV4-1 | TRBD2 | CASSQGLAIAGELFF | TGCGCCAGCAGCCAGGGACTAGCGATTGCCGGGGAGCTGTTTTTT
TRBJ2-7 | NA | TRBV9 | NA | CASSVEGESYEQYF | TGTGCCAGCAGCGTAGAAGGGGAAAGTTACGAGCAGTACTTC
TRBJ2-2 | NA | TRBV5-1 | TRBD2 | CASSETSGRPTGELFF | TGCGCCAGCAGCGAGACTAGCGGGAGACCCACCGGGGAGCTGTTTTTT
TRBJ2-1 | NA | TRBV7-8 | NA | CASSYAPGTARGEQFF | TGTGCCAGCAGCTACGCCCCTGGGACGGCTCGGGGAGAGCAGTTCTTC
TRBJ2-7 | NA | TRBV18 | NA | CASSPEAATYEQYF | TGTGCCAGCTCACCCGAGGCAGCGACCTACGAGCAGTACTTC
TRBJ2-5 | NA | TRBV5-5 | TRBD1 | CASSLTAGGVQETQYF | TGTGCCAGCAGCTTGACGGCAGGGGGCGTTCAAGAGACCCAGTACTTC
TRBJ2-5 | NA | TRBV29-1 | TRBD2 | CSVGLAGAVETQYF | TGCAGCGTGGGACTAGCGGGAGCGGTGGAGACCCAGTACTTC
TRBJ1-1 | NA | TRBV5-1 | TRBD1 | CASSRRTGLENTEAFF | TGCGCCAGCAGCAGGCGGACAGGGCTTGAGAACACTGAAGCTTTCTTT
TRBJ2-5 | large | TRBV15 | NA | CATSQLAGETQYF | TGTGCCACCAGTCAACTTGCCGGGGAGACCCAGTACTTC
TRBJ1-5 | NA | TRBV28 | TRBD1 | CASRRDSSNQPQHF | TGTGCCAGCAGACGGGACAGCAGCAATCAGCCCCAGCATTTT
TRBJ1-2 | NA | TRBV6-1 | NA | CASRVTDVPGYTF | TGTGCCAGCAGGGTGACAGATGTACCTGGCTACACCTTC
TRBJ2-7 | NA | TRBV28 | NA | CASSFSGVVYEQYF | TGTGCCAGCAGTTTCTCTGGGGTTGTCTACGAGCAGTACTTC
TRBJ2-5 | NA | TRBV14 | TRBD1 | CASSRRTGGVETQYF | TGTGCCAGCAGCCGACGGACAGGGGGCGTAGAGACCCAGTACTTC
TRBJ2-7 | NA | TRBV19 | TRBD1 | CASKQTGASYEQYF | TGTGCCAGTAAGCAAACAGGGGCTTCCTACGAGCAGTACTTC
TRBJ2-7 | NA | TRBV5-1 | NA | CASSAEVEPYEQYF | TGCGCCAGCAGTGCGGAGGTTGAACCCTACGAGCAGTACTTC
TRBJ1-1 | NA | TRBV6-1 | TRBD1 | CASSERQGLMNTEAFF | TGTGCCAGCAGCGAACGACAGGGATTAATGAACACTGAAGCTTTCTTT
TRBJ2-3 | once | TRBV7-9 | NA | CASSQEGFRPDTQYF | TGTGCCAGCAGCCAGGAGGGTTTTCGGCCAGATACGCAGTATTTT
TRBJ1-5 | NA | TRBV27 | NA | CASSPERGPGGAQHF | TGTGCCAGCAGCCCCGAGAGGGGCCCTGGGGGAGCCCAGCATTTT
TRBJ1-5 | NA | TRBV28 | NA | CASSFLQFPSSNQPQHF | TGTGCCAGCAGTTTTTTACAGTTCCCATCGAGCAATCAGCCCCAGCATTTT
TRBJ2-7 | NA | TRBV18 | NA | CASSPSEGEQYF | TGTGCCAGCTCACCCTCAGAAGGCGAGCAGTACTTC
TRBJ2-7 | NA | TRBV5-1 | NA | CASSLNYEQYF | TGCGCCAGCAGCTTGAACTACGAGCAGTACTTC
TRBJ2-7 | few | TRBV5-4 | TRBD1 | CASSLPGQSLYEQYF | TGTGCCAGCAGCCTACCGGGACAGAGCCTTTACGAGCAGTACTTC
TRBJ1-2 | NA | TRBV20-1 | NA | CSADRGAGYTF | TGCAGTGCTGATAGGGGAGCTGGCTACACCTTC
TRBJ1-1 | NA | TRBV6-1 | NA | CASSELQNTEAFF | TGTGCCAGCAGTGAATTGCAGAACACTGAAGCTTTCTTT
TRBJ2-7 | NA | TRBV18 | TRBD1 | CASSPQSGQLYEQYF | TGTGCCAGCTCACCACAGTCGGGACAGCTCTACGAGCAGTACTTC
TRBJ2-3 | once | TRBV27 | TRBD2 | CASRTSGLTDTQYF | TGTGCCAGCAGGACTAGCGGCCTCACAGATACGCAGTATTTT
TRBJ1-1 | NA | TRBV28 | NA | CASSNDRNTEAFF | TGTGCCAGCAGTAACGACAGGAACACTGAAGCTTTCTTT
TRBJ1-1 | NA | TRBV18 | NA | CASSPPVRALNTEAFF | TGTGCCAGCTCACCACCGGTCAGGGCCTTGAACACTGAAGCTTTCTTT
TRBJ1-5 | NA | TRBV6-5 | TRBD1 | CASSYSGTAGQPQHF | TGTGCCAGCAGTTACTCCGGGACAGCTGGTCAGCCCCAGCATTTT
TRBJ1-3 | NA | TRBV7-6 | NA | CASSLTTGSETIYF | TGTGCCAGCAGCTTGACCACAGGCAGTGAAACCATATATTTT
TRBJ1-5 | NA | TRBV28 | TRBD1 | CASSAGGGNQPQHF | TGTGCCAGCAGTGCAGGGGGTGGCAATCAGCCCCAGCATTTT
TRBJ2-7 | NA | TRBV2 | NA | CASGPAGLAVVHEQYF | TGTGCCAGCGGCCCGGCCGGGCTGGCGGTGGTTCACGAGCAGTACTTC
TRBJ2-7 | NA | TRBV9 | NA | CASSVEAFPGDEQYF | TGTGCCAGCAGCGTAGAAGCCTTCCCAGGCGACGAGCAGTACTTC
TRBJ1-4 | NA | TRBV2 | NA | CASSEAVGLFF | TGTGCCAGCAGTGAAGCAGTTGGACTGTTTTTT
TRBJ2-2 | NA | TRBV28 | NA | CASAPANTGELFF | TGTGCCTCGGCGCCCGCAAACACCGGGGAGCTGTTTTTT